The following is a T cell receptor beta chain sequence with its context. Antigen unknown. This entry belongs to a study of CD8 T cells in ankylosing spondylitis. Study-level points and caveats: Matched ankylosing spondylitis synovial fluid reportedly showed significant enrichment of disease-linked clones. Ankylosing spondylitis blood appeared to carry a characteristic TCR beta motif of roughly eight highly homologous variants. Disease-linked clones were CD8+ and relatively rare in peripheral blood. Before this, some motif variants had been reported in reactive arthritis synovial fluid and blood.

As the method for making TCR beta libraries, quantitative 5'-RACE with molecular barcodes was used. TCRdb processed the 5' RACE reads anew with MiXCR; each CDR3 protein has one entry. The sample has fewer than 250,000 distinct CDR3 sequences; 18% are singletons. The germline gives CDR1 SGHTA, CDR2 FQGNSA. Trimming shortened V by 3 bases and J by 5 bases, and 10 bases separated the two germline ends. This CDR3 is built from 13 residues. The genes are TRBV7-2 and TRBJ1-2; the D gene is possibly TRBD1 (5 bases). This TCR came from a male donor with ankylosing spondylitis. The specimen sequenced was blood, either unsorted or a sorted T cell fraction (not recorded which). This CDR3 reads CASSLGTEYGYTF. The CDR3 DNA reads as TGTGCCAGCAGCTTGGGGACGGAGTATGGCTACACCTTC.